This T cell receptor beta chain was profiled in a study of OX40 agonist ivuxolimab in advanced cancers. Turning to the study itself: Given to patients was ivuxolimab, an agonistic anti-OX40 (CD134) antibody. Study findings and constraints: In general, CD8+ T cells held more expanded clones than CD4+ did, on average.

Concerning this clone: The antigen remains unidentified.

Profiled with immunoSEQ multiplex PCR; TCRdb holds only in-frame clones, not every one. The sample includes 50,000 or so clones, around 88% of them seen just once. V was cut by 7 bases and J by 0 bases, with 10 bases left in between. The CDR3 totals 13 residues. Germline V lookup: CDR1 SGHAT, CDR2 FQNNGV. This chain connects TRBV11-2 to TRBJ2-7, with D possibly being TRBD1 (6 bases). The sample here was CD4+ or CD8+ T cells sorted from blood, taken in a trial of the OX40 agonist ivuxolimab. This clonotype originated in an adult with an advanced solid tumor such as melanoma, head and neck, liver or kidney cancer. CDR3 nucleotide sequence: TGTGCCAGCACCGGACAGAACTCCTACGAGCAGTACTTC. It codes for CASTGQNSYEQYF.